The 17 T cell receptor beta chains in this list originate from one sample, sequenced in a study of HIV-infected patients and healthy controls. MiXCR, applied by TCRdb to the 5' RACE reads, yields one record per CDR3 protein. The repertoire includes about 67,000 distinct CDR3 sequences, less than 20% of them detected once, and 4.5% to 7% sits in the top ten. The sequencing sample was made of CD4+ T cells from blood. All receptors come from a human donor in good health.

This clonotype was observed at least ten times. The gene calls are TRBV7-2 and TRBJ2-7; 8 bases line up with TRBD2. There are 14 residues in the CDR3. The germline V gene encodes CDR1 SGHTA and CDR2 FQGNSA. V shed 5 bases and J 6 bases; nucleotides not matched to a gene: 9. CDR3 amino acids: CASSRTAGVGEQYF. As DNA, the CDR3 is TGTGCCAGCAGCCGGACAGCGGGAGTGGGCGAGCAGTACTTC.

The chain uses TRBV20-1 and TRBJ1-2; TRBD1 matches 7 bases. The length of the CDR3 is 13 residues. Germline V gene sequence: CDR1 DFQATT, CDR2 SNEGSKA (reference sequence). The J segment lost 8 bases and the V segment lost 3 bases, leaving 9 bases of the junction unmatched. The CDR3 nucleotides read TGCAGTGCTAGTTACACAGGGGTACGGGGCTACACCTTC. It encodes CSASYTGVRGYTF.

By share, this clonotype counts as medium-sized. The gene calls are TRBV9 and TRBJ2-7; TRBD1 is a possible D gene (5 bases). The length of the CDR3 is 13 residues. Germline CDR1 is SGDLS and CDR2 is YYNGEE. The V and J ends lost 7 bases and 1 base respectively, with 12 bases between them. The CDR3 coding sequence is TGTGCCAGCGCAGGGCAGTCGTCCTACGAGCAGTACTTC. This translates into CASAGQSSYEQYF. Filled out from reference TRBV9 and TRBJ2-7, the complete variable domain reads DSGVTQTPKHLITATGQRVTLRCSPRSGDLSVYWYQQSLDQGLQFLIQYYNGEERAKGNILERFSAQQFPDLHSELNLSSLELGDSALYFCASAGQSSYEQYFGPGTRLTVT.

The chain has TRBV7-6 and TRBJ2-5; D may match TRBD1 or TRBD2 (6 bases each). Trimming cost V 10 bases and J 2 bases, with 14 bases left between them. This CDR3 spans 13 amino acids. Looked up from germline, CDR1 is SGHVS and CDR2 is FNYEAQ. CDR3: CATREGGQETQYF. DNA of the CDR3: TGTGCCACCCGTGAGGGGGGTCAAGAGACCCAGTACTTC. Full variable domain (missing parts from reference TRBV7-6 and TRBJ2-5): GAGVSQSPRYKVTKRGQDVALRCDPISGHVSLYWYRQALGQGPEFLTYFNYEAQQDKSGLPNDRFSAERPEGSISTLTIQRTEQRDSAMYRCATREGGQETQYFGPGTRLLVL.

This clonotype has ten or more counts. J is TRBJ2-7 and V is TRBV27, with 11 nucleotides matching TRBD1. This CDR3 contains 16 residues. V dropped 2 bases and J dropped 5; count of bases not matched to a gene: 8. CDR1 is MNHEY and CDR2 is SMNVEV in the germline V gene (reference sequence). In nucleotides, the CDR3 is TGTGCCAGCAGTTTACCCCCATGGACAGGGGGCAACGAGCAGTACTTC. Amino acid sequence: CASSLPPWTGGNEQYF.

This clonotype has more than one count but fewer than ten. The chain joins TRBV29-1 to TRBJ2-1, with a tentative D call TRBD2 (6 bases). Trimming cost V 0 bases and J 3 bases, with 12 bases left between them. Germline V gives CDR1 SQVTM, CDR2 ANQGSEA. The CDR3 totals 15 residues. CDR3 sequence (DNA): TGCAGCGTTGAAGATTCGAGCGGGCGCTACAATGAGCAGTTCTTC. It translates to CSVEDSSGRYNEQFF.

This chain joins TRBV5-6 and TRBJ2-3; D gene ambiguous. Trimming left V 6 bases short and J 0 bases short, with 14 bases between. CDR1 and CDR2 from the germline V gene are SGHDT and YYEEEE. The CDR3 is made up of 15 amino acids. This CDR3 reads CASTLGSISTDTQYF. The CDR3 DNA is TGTGCCAGCACCCTAGGGTCTATCAGCACAGATACGCAGTATTTT.

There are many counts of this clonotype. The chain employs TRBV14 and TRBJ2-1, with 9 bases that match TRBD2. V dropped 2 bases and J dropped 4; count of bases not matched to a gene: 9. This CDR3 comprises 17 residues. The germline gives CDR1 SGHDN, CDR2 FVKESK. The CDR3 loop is CASSQHDILAGYNEQFF. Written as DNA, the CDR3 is TGTGCCAGCAGCCAACATGATATCCTAGCGGGGTACAATGAGCAGTTCTTC.

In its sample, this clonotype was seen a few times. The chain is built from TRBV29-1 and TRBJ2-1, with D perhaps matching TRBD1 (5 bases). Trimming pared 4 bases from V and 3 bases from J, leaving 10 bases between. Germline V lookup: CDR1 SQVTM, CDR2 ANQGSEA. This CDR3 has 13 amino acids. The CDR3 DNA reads TGCAGCGTTGTCCAGACAGTCTACAATGAGCAGTTCTTC. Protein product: CSVVQTVYNEQFF.

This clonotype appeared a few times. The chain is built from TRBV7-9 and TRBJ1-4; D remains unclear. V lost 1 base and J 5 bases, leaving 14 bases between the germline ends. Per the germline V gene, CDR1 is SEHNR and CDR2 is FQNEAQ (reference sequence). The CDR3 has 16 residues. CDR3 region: CASSLGIGSPNEKLFF. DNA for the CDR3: TGTGCCAGCAGCTTAGGGATCGGGAGCCCCAATGAAAAACTGTTTTTT.

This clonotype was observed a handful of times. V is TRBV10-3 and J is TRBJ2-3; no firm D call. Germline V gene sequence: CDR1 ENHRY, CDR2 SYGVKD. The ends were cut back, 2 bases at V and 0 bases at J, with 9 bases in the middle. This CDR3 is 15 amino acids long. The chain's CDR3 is CAISEPSFSTDTQYF. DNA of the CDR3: TGTGCCATCAGTGAGCCTTCATTTAGCACAGATACGCAGTATTTT.

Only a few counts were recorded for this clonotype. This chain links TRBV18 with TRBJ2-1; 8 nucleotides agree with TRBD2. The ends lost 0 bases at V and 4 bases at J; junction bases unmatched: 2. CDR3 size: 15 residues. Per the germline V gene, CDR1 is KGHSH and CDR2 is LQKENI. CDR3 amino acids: CASSPPGLVYNEQFF. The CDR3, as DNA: TGTGCCAGCTCACCACCGGGACTAGTTTACAATGAGCAGTTCTTC. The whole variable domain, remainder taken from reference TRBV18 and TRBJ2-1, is NAGVMQNPRHLVRRRGQEARLRCSPMKGHSHVYWYRQLPEEGLKFMVYLQKENIIDESGMPKERFSAEFPKEGPSILRIQQVVRGDSAAYFCASSPPGLVYNEQFFGPGTRLTVL.

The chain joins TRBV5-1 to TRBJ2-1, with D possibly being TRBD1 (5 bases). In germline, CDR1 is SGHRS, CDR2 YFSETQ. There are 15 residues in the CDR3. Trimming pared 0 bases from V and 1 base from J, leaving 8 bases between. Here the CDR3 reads CASSLDGQSYNEQFF. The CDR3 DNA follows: TGCGCCAGCAGCTTGGATGGACAATCCTACAATGAGCAGTTCTTC.

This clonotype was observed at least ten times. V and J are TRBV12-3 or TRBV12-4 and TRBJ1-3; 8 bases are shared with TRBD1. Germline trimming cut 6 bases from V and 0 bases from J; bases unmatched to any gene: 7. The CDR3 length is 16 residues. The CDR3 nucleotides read TGTGCCAGCAGCCCCCAGGGGGCAGCCTCTGGAAACACCATATATTTT. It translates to CASSPQGAASGNTIYF.

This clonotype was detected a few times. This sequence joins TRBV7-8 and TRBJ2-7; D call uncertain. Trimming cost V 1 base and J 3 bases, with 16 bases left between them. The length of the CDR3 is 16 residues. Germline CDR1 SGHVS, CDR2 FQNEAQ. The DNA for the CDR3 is TGTGCCAGCAGCTTAGTTCCCACTGGTTCGGGCTACGAGCAGTACTTC. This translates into CASSLVPTGSGYEQYF.

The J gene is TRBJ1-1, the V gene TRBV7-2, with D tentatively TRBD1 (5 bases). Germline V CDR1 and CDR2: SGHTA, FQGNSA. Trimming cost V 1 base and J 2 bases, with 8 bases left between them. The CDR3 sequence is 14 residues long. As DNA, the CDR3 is TGTGCCAGCAGCTTAGGGGACCTAAACACTGAAGCTTTCTTT. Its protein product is CASSLGDLNTEAFF.

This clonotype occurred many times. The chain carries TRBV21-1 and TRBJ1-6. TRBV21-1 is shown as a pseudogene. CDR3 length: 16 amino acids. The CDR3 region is CASSKEQPEGNSPLHF. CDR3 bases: TGTGCCAGCAGCAAGGAGCAGCCCGAGGGTAATTCACCCCTCCACTTT.